What follows describes a single TCR beta chain. In Seattle, patients joined the study during active infection and were tracked longitudinally. Libraries were prepared by immunoSEQ multiplex PCR; TCRdb keeps only in-frame clonotypes and omits some of them. The repertoire holds roughly 300,000 clones, with about nine tenths as singletons. The data belong to a study of blood T cell repertoires in COVID-19. On the study more broadly: T cells, B-cell-depleted T cells, or PBMCs provided the cDNA or gDNA that served as material.

The CDR3 sequence is 16 residues long. Per germline, CDR1 LNHDA and CDR2 SQIVND (reference sequence). The ends were cut back, 11 bases at V and 4 bases at J, with 26 bases in the middle. The sequence derives from a woman aged 25 to 45 with COVID-19, enrolled during active disease. The sample consisted of peripheral blood. The chain is built from TRBV19 and TRBJ1-2, with D perhaps matching TRBD1 (5 bases). This CDR3 is CASSRSQAATAYGYTF. For the CDR3, the DNA is TGTGCCTCCTCCCGGTCACAGGCCGCTACCGCCTATGGCTACACCTTC.